The next 14 T cell receptor beta chains were all read from a single sample in a study of shared clonotypes between healthy human individuals (dated by TCRdb to 2019 to 2021). Receptor libraries were prepared by the immunoSEQ multiplex PCR assay. TCRdb provides this immuneACCESS table in a form limited to in-frame rearrangements. Some clones are lacking; in checked studies, under half of them reflect an unresolved V gene, and why the rest are absent is not known. For this sample there are over 2,000,000 clones; 90% to 95% appear just once. More than 1.5% of the sample is taken by the ten largest. CD8 naive samples were obtained by positive selection for CCR7 among CD45RO-negative cells, yielding a CD45RA+CCR7+ population from which TemRA cells were excluded. The material sequenced was naive CD8+ T cells from PBMCs. According to the study, the label for this sample's cell subset or site signals: CD45RA+CCR7+. Receptors were obtained from a young man in good health. Some clones in this sample may be carry-over from other donors' samples.

The chain is built from TRBV19 and TRBJ1-5, with D possibly TRBD1 on 6 matching bases. Germline loops: CDR1 LNHDA, CDR2 SQIVND (reference sequence). CDR3 length: 15 residues. Deletions cut 6 bases from V and 2 bases from J, with 14 bases between. CDR3 nucleotide sequence: TGTGCCAGTAGCAAAACAGGGAACGGCAATCAGCCCCAGCATTTT. Translated: CASSKTGNGNQPQHF.

The chain uses TRBV10-3 and TRBJ1-5; TRBD1 aligns across 11 bases. CDR3 size: 19 residues. CDR1 and CDR2 (germline): ENHRY, SYGVKD. The V segment lost 2 bases and the J segment 6 bases; nucleotides outside the gene matches: 15. CDR3 nucleotide sequence: TGTGCCATCAGTGAGGCCCGCCGGGACAGGGGGAATCCGGGTCAGCCCCAGCATTTT. It is translated as CAISEARRDRGNPGQPQHF.

To note about this clone: Additional DNA sequences in this sample encode the identical CDR3. This chain links TRBV7-9 with TRBJ2-5, with 12 bases aligning to TRBD2. CDR1 and CDR2 from the germline V gene are SEHNR and FQNEAQ (reference sequence). The trim removed 4 bases at V and 3 bases at J, leaving 6 bases unmatched. The length of the CDR3 is 16 residues. CDR3: CASSSRLAGVEETQYF. The CDR3 DNA follows: TGTGCCAGCAGCTCGAGACTAGCGGGAGTGGAAGAGACCCAGTACTTC.

This rearrangement joins TRBV28 to TRBJ2-1, with 9 bases lining up with TRBD2. CDR1 and CDR2 from the germline V gene are MDHEN and SYDVKM. CDR3 length: 18 amino acids. J lost 0 bases, V lost 1 base, and 7 bases had no gene match. The DNA of the CDR3 is TGTGCCAGCAGTTTATCTGTGGCGGGAGGGAGCTCCTACAATGAGCAGTTCTTC. Translated, it gives CASSLSVAGGSSYNEQFF.

The chain couples TRBV6-5 to TRBJ1-3; 8 bases are a match to TRBD1. V was pared by 0 bases and J by 8 bases, with 3 bases of the junction left unmatched. Germline values: CDR1 MNHEY, CDR2 SVGAGI. There are 14 residues in the CDR3. The CDR3 spells CASSYSQGAHTIYF. The CDR3 DNA reads TGTGCCAGCAGTTACTCGCAGGGGGCACACACCATATATTTT.

The chain employs TRBV4-3 and TRBJ1-1, with D unresolved. The CDR3 loop spans 15 amino acids. V was shortened by 0 bases and J by 3 bases, with 11 bases between the two germline ends. The germline CDR1 and CDR2 sequences are LGHNA and YSLEER. The CDR3 loop is CASSQDGRWDTEAFF. CDR3 in DNA: TGCGCCAGCAGCCAAGACGGGCGATGGGACACTGAAGCTTTCTTT.

The J gene is TRBJ2-7, the V gene TRBV6-5; D gene ambiguous. V was shortened by 6 bases and J by 3 bases, with 6 bases between the two germline ends. The CDR3 has 11 amino acids. CDR1 is MNHEY and CDR2 is SVGAGI in the germline V gene. CDR3 in amino acids: CASSHYYEQYF. DNA of the CDR3: TGTGCCAGCAGCCACTACTACGAGCAGTACTTC.

This rearrangement joins TRBV27 to TRBJ2-7; D possibly corresponds to TRBD1 (5 bases). The CDR3 runs to 15 residues. V lost 2 bases and J 1 base, leaving 12 bases between the germline ends. The germline V gene has CDR1 MNHEY and CDR2 SMNVEV (reference sequence). Here the CDR3 DNA reads TGTGCCAGCAGTTTAGGGGCAGGAGTATCCTACGAGCAGTACTTC. This codes for CASSLGAGVSYEQYF.

The chain's CDR3 is CASRTQGPWETQYF. In DNA form, the CDR3 reads TGTGCCAGCAGGACGCAGGGACCGTGGGAGACCCAGTACTTC. The chain is built from TRBV25-1 and TRBJ2-5; D possibly uses TRBD1 or TRBD2 (5 bases each). The CDR3 is 14 amino acids. Germline-derived CDR1 and CDR2 are MGHDK and SYGVNS. The ends were cut back, 6 bases at V and 5 bases at J, with 16 bases in the middle.

The V gene is TRBV15, the J gene TRBJ2-2; 7 nucleotides match TRBD1. This CDR3 contains 15 residues. CDR1 and CDR2 (germline): LNHNV, YYDKDF (reference sequence). The V and J ends lost 6 bases and 5 bases, in that order; junction bases with no gene match: 9. In DNA, the CDR3 is TGTGCCACCAGGGCGGACAGGTCGAGTACCGGGGAGCTGTTTTTT. It yields the protein CATRADRSSTGELFF.

This clone was seen a single time. The gene calls are TRBV15 and TRBJ2-7; D could derive from TRBD1 or TRBD2 (5 bases each). Trimming stripped 1 base from V and 3 bases from J, with 10 bases between. Germline CDR1 and CDR2: LNHNV and YYDKDF (reference sequence). There are 14 residues in the CDR3. CDR3 amino acids: CATSRARGHYEQYF. CDR3 DNA: TGTGCCACCAGCAGAGCCCGGGGCCACTACGAGCAGTACTTC.

The chain uses TRBV27 and TRBJ1-1; D remains ambiguous. Looked up from germline, CDR1 is MNHEY and CDR2 is SMNVEV (reference sequence). CDR3 length equals 12 residues. V was shortened by 5 bases and J by 5 bases, with 9 bases between the two germline ends. CDR3 sequence: CASSTMGTEAFF. The CDR3 DNA follows: TGTGCCAGCAGTACAATGGGGACTGAAGCTTTCTTT.

The V gene is TRBV28, the J gene TRBJ2-5; possible D gene TRBD1, 5 bases. Germline V lookup: CDR1 MDHEN, CDR2 SYDVKM. The CDR3 is made up of 16 amino acids. The germline V and J ends were trimmed by 7 bases and 2 bases, with 20 bases remaining between them. The chain's CDR3 is CASTEPGGAAQETQYF. For the CDR3, the DNA is TGTGCCAGCACAGAACCCGGTGGGGCAGCACAAGAGACCCAGTACTTC.

The chain uses TRBV5-1 and TRBJ2-5, with a possible D match to TRBD1 (5 bases). This CDR3 comprises 14 residues. Per germline, CDR1 SGHRS and CDR2 YFSETQ. V was trimmed by 7 bases and J by 5 bases, leaving 18 bases between them. DNA of the CDR3: TGCGCCAGCCACCAGGATAGGGGTCGTGAGACCCAGTACTTC. Its protein is CASHQDRGRETQYF.